This section outlines one T cell receptor (beta chain) sequence together with its context. Its antigen remains unknown. CDR1 is SNHLY and CDR2 is FYNNEI in the germline V gene. Trimming took off 6 bases at V and 9 bases at J, with 14 bases between the two ends. The CDR3 runs to 12 residues. The data were taken from a study of shared clonotypes between healthy human individuals. Each subset's genomic DNA was split evenly across several immunoSEQ plates. TCRdb keeps only in-frame clones here, not all; method: immunoSEQ multiplex PCR. Seen here are hundreds of thousands of clones, about 96% observed once, and the top ten hold about 0.12%. In the naive CD8 group, cells lacked CD45RO and were positively selected for CCR7, so terminally differentiated effector memory CD45RA+ cells were left out. Within Nashville, Tennessee resided all donors, each a Caucasian adult. Study observations and caveats: Relative to clonotypes present in all four donors, those not shared had lower generation probabilities. Across several donors, naive CD4 shared 5% to 5.5%, naive CD8 more than 3%, memory CD4 roughly 2.4%, memory CD8 0.4%.

Sequencing was done on a sample of naive CD8+ T cells sorted from blood. The receptor was isolated from a woman between 25 and 40 years old in good health. This chain uses TRBV2 with TRBJ1-1; no reliable D call. Here the CDR3 reads CASRNTVKKAFF. The CDR3 coding sequence is TGTGCCAGCAGGAATACCGTTAAAAAAGCTTTCTTT.